The 32 T cell receptor beta chains reported below all come from one sample, sequenced in a study of T cell responses to AZD1222 COVID-19 vaccine. The method was immunoSEQ multiplex PCR; TCRdb's version includes in-frame clones alone and lacks a portion of them. The sample holds about 92,000 clones, approximately 84% seen once. The sequences come from peripheral blood, collected on day 0 of AZD1222 vaccination. These receptors all come from an adult in good health.

The chain has TRBV11-2 and TRBJ1-5; D gene uncertain. The CDR3 covers 15 residues. The V gene lost 4 bases and the J gene lost 5 bases, with 15 bases spanning the gap. Germline CDR1 and CDR2: SGHAT and FQNNGV. CDR3 amino acids: CASSSGPGGHQPQHF. The CDR3 region has the DNA TGTGCCAGCAGCTCGGGCCCCGGAGGGCATCAGCCCCAGCATTTT.

The chain joins TRBV28 to TRBJ2-3, with D unresolved. The V gene's germline CDR1 is MDHEN and CDR2 SYDVKM. Trimming pared 5 bases from V and 3 bases from J, leaving 6 bases between. The CDR3 consists of 12 residues. This CDR3 reads CASSPQTDTQYF. DNA for the CDR3: TGTGCCAGCAGTCCCCAAACAGATACGCAGTATTTT.

V is TRBV3-1 (or the pseudogene TRBV3-2) and J is TRBJ2-7, with 10 bases that match TRBD1. V was pared by 5 bases and J by 7 bases, with 5 bases of the junction left unmatched. CDR1 LGHDT and CDR2 YNNKEL come from the germline V gene (reference sequence). The CDR3 sequence is 13 residues long. CDR3 nucleotide sequence: TGTGCCAGCAGCTTAGACAGGGGGCGAGAGCAGTACTTC. Protein product: CASSLDRGREQYF.

The V gene is TRBV7-8, the J gene TRBJ1-5; 8 bases map to TRBD1. The CDR3 spans 15 residues. The germline V gene encodes CDR1 SGHVS and CDR2 FQNEAQ. Losses at the gene ends were 2 bases for V and 2 bases for J; bases not matched to a gene: 2. This chain's CDR3 is CASSLRTGRNQPQHF. CDR3 DNA sequence: TGTGCCAGCAGCTTACGGACAGGGCGCAATCAGCCCCAGCATTTT.

The CDR3 here is CASRHEIITGYTF. The CDR3 coding sequence is TGTGCCAGCAGACATGAGATCATCACGGGCTACACCTTC. The gene calls are TRBV6-5 and TRBJ1-2, with unresolved D. Germline CDR1 reads MNHEY; CDR2 reads SVGAGI. V was trimmed by 6 bases and J by 8 bases, leaving 16 bases between them. The CDR3 is 13 residues long.

The V and J genes are TRBV5-1 and TRBJ1-2, with 12 nucleotides matching TRBD1. CDR1 and CDR2 from the germline V gene are SGHRS and YFSETQ. This CDR3 has 16 amino acids. Unmatched junction bases numbered 11, after V lost 4 bases and J lost 7 bases. Here the CDR3 reads CASSPEPGTGGGGYTF. CDR3 sequence (DNA): TGCGCCAGCAGCCCCGAGCCCGGGACAGGGGGCGGTGGCTACACCTTC.

The rearrangement joins TRBV10-3 to TRBJ2-7, with TRBD1 as a possible D gene (5 bases). V was trimmed by 6 bases and J by 2 bases, leaving 11 bases between them. CDR1 is ENHRY, CDR2 SYGVKD, per germline. The CDR3 extends over 13 amino acids. In DNA form, the CDR3 reads TGTGCCATCAGCCTGACAGATACCTACGAGCAGTACTTC. Protein sequence: CAISLTDTYEQYF.

J is TRBJ2-2 and V is TRBV6-6; D may be TRBD1 (5 bases). This CDR3 comprises 14 residues. V was clipped by 2 bases and J by 6 bases, with 10 bases between them. The germline V gene has CDR1 MNHNY and CDR2 SVGAGI (reference sequence). CDR3 in amino acids: CASSYQGIAGELFF. The CDR3 DNA sequence: TGTGCCAGCAGTTACCAGGGTATAGCCGGGGAGCTGTTTTTT.

The gene calls are TRBV18 and TRBJ2-2; tentatively, D is TRBD2 (5 bases). V gave up 4 bases and J gave up 0 bases, with 9 bases separating them. Germline V gives CDR1 KGHSH, CDR2 LQKENI. The CDR3 extends over 15 amino acids. CDR3 loop: CASSRPGTNTGELFF. The DNA for the CDR3 is TGTGCCAGCTCACGGCCGGGGACGAACACCGGGGAGCTGTTTTTT.

V is TRBV29-1 and J is TRBJ2-4; TRBD2 matches 11 bases. Germline values: CDR1 SQVTM, CDR2 ANQGSEA. The CDR3 sequence is 13 residues long. V was pared by 6 bases and J by 9 bases, with 7 bases of the junction left unmatched. The CDR3 spells CSVLSGGAGIQYF. CDR3 sequence (DNA): TGCAGCGTCCTTAGCGGGGGGGCCGGCATTCAGTACTTC.

This clone showed up just a few times. This chain uses TRBV6-5 with TRBJ1-2; D may be TRBD1 (6 bases). Trimming stripped 6 bases from V and 4 bases from J, with 15 bases between. The CDR3 runs to 14 residues. Per germline, CDR1 MNHEY and CDR2 SVGAGI. The CDR3 DNA reads TGTGCCAGCAGCGGCGGACAGTCGACCTATGGCTACACCTTC. Translating it yields CASSGGQSTYGYTF.

The chain uses TRBV7-2 and TRBJ2-4, with D possibly being TRBD1 or TRBD2 (5 bases each). Looked up from germline, CDR1 is SGHTA and CDR2 is FQGNSA. The CDR3 has 16 residues. V was trimmed by 4 bases and J by 0 bases, leaving 13 bases between them. CDR3 sequence: CASSYRGVTAKNIQYF. The CDR3 bases are TGTGCCAGCAGCTACCGGGGCGTAACAGCCAAAAACATTCAGTACTTC.

The J gene is TRBJ1-1, the V gene TRBV5-1, with 8 positions matching TRBD1. V was pared by 1 base and J by 4 bases, with 9 bases of the junction left unmatched. The CDR3 length is 16 residues. From germline, CDR1 is SGHRS and CDR2 YFSETQ. The CDR3 sequence: CASSLPGGLGITEAFF. CDR3 bases: TGCGCCAGCAGCTTGCCAGGGGGCTTGGGAATCACTGAAGCTTTCTTT.

The rearrangement links TRBV30 to TRBJ1-6; 8 nucleotides match TRBD1. V shed 0 bases and J 7 bases; nucleotides not matched to a gene: 8. The germline CDR1 and CDR2 sequences are GTSNPN and SVGIG (reference sequence). This CDR3 is built from 16 residues. The CDR3 DNA sequence: TGTGCCTGGAGTGTACTGGGGACAGGATTGAATTCACCCCTCCACTTT. Its translation: CAWSVLGTGLNSPLHF.

This clone appeared once. The J gene is TRBJ2-1, the V gene TRBV5-8; TRBD1 agrees at 10 bases. The J segment lost 3 bases and the V segment lost 0 bases, leaving 3 bases of the junction unmatched. Germline CDR1 is SGHTS and CDR2 is YDEGEE. The CDR3 totals 16 residues. CDR3 nucleotides: TGTGCCAGCAGCTTGGTAGGGACAGGGGTCTACAATGAGCAGTTCTTC. Protein sequence: CASSLVGTGVYNEQFF.

The chain links TRBV23-1 to TRBJ2-7; perhaps TRBD2 as D (5 bases). TRBV23-1 has ORF status, its function being uncertain. Between the trimmed V and J ends, which lost 0 bases and 0 bases, there was a span of 9 bases. The CDR3 is made up of 15 amino acids. CDR3 nucleotide sequence: TGCGCCAGCAGTCAATCGTCGGGGTACTCCTACGAGCAGTACTTC. Translated, it gives CASSQSSGYSYEQYF.

The V gene is TRBV19, the J gene TRBJ1-2, with D uncertain. This CDR3 contains 13 residues. Per the germline V gene, CDR1 is LNHDA and CDR2 is SQIVND (reference sequence). V was shortened by 1 base and J by 2 bases, with 5 bases between the two germline ends. The CDR3 is CASSIVPNYGYTF. CDR3 coding DNA: TGTGCCAGTAGTATAGTGCCCAACTATGGCTACACCTTC.

On this clone: Other DNA sequences from this sample encode an identical CDR3 as well. The chain uses TRBV28 and TRBJ1-1; no clear D. V was clipped by 5 bases and J by 1 base, with 8 bases between them. This CDR3 is 13 amino acids long. Germline CDR1 is MDHEN and CDR2 is SYDVKM. The CDR3 DNA sequence: TGTGCCAGCAGTCCTTTAAGGAACACTGAAGCTTTCTTT. Its translation: CASSPLRNTEAFF.

The V and J genes are TRBV2 and TRBJ1-1; D is ambiguous. V gave up 4 bases and J gave up 1 base, with 16 bases separating them. CDR1 and CDR2 from the germline V gene are SNHLY and FYNNEI. This CDR3 is 16 amino acids long. CDR3 coding DNA: TGTGCCAGCAGTGCTCGAAAAAGGCAGCCGAACACTGAAGCTTTCTTT. This translates into CASSARKRQPNTEAFF.

V and J are TRBV5-5 and TRBJ1-4, with D unresolved. The CDR3 is 13 amino acids. Trimming took 4 bases from V and 5 from J, leaving 9 bases between them. Germline-derived CDR1 and CDR2 are SGHKS and YYEKEE (reference sequence). CDR3 sequence (DNA): TGTGCCAGCAGCCAACTGGGGAATGAAAAACTGTTTTTT. Protein sequence: CASSQLGNEKLFF.

The chain has TRBV5-6 and TRBJ2-1, with TRBD2 matching over 7 bases. V lost 4 bases to trimming and J lost 6 bases; unmatched junction nucleotides: 7. CDR3 length: 14 amino acids. Germline loops: CDR1 SGHDT, CDR2 YYEEEE. The CDR3 DNA reads as TGTGCCAGCAGCCGGGTGCGGGGGACCAATGAGCAGTTCTTC. Protein product: CASSRVRGTNEQFF.

The chain links TRBV11-3 to TRBJ2-2; TRBD2 agrees at 8 bases. Germline loops: CDR1 SGHNT, CDR2 YENEEA. CDR3 length: 16 amino acids. The junction had 1 base not matched to a gene; V was cut back by 1 base and J by 0 bases. Here the CDR3 reads CASSLGSGANTGELFF. CDR3 DNA: TGTGCCAGCAGCTTAGGTAGCGGGGCGAACACCGGGGAGCTGTTTTTT.

DNA of the CDR3: TGCAGTGCTACTCGTCCTTATGGCTACACCTTC. This translates into CSATRPYGYTF. V and J are TRBV20-1 and TRBJ1-2, with D unresolved. Germline-derived CDR1 and CDR2 are DFQATT and SNEGSKA (reference sequence). Trimming left V 4 bases short and J 5 bases short, with 8 bases between. The CDR3 loop spans 11 amino acids.

The V call is TRBV27, the J call TRBJ1-1, with D unresolved. Germline CDR1 and CDR2: MNHEY and SMNVEV (reference sequence). CDR3 length: 14 amino acids. V was pared by 1 base and J by 5 bases, with 11 bases between. As DNA, the CDR3 is TGTGCCAGCAGTTTATACCGGGGAGAAACTGAAGCTTTCTTT. This gives the protein CASSLYRGETEAFF.

The rearrangement joins TRBV9 to TRBJ2-1, with D hard to call. Germline V gene lookup returns CDR1 SGDLS and CDR2 YYNGEE. The CDR3 totals 13 residues. Trimming stripped 4 bases from V and 5 bases from J, with 10 bases between. CDR3 region: CASSSPQNNEQFF. CDR3 bases: TGTGCCAGCAGCTCCCCCCAGAACAATGAGCAGTTCTTC.

The V call is TRBV28, the J call TRBJ1-1, with 8 bases fitting TRBD1. The V gene's germline CDR1 is MDHEN and CDR2 SYDVKM. V trimming: 1 base; J trimming: 1 base; junction bases outside the gene matches: 8. The CDR3 is 17 residues long. In DNA form, the CDR3 reads TGTGCCAGCAGTTTATACGGGGGGACAGGAGAGAACACTGAAGCTTTCTTT. Translated, it gives CASSLYGGTGENTEAFF.

J is TRBJ1-1 and V is TRBV7-8; D gene uncertain. There are 18 residues in the CDR3. The V and J ends lost 2 bases and 3 bases respectively, with 22 bases between them. Germline CDR1 SGHVS, CDR2 FQNEAQ. The CDR3 DNA sequence: TGTGCCAGCAGCTTACACCGGGCCCAGATTGGGGAGTACACTGAAGCTTTCTTT. This translates into CASSLHRAQIGEYTEAFF.

The V and J genes are TRBV5-1 and TRBJ1-2, with D maybe TRBD1 (5 bases). CDR3 size: 14 residues. The germline V gene encodes CDR1 SGHRS and CDR2 YFSETQ. Trimming removed 3 bases at V and 8 bases at J, with 17 bases between. DNA of the CDR3: TGCGCCAGCAGCTGGGGTTCGGGGGGAGACGGCTACACCTTC. Encoded protein: CASSWGSGGDGYTF. Full variable domain (rest looked up from reference TRBV5-1 and TRBJ1-2): KAGVTQTPRYLIKTRGQQVTLSCSPISGHRSVSWYQQTPGQGLQFLFEYFSETQRNKGNFPGRFSGRQFSNSRSEMNVSTLELGDSALYLCASSWGSGGDGYTFGSGTRLTVV.

The chain carries TRBV19 and TRBJ2-1, with D possibly matching TRBD2 (6 bases). V shed 9 bases and J shed 6 bases, with 18 bases lying between them. CDR1 and CDR2 (germline): LNHDA, SQIVND (reference sequence). The CDR3 runs to 14 residues. The CDR3 coding sequence is TGTGCCAGCCATCGGGACTCCACTACCAATGAGCAGTTCTTC. Translated: CASHRDSTTNEQFF.

The chain joins TRBV11-2 to TRBJ1-4; 7 nucleotides align to TRBD1. In germline, CDR1 is SGHAT, CDR2 FQNNGV. V lost 3 bases and J lost 8; bases outside the gene matches: 6. This CDR3 has 14 residues. The CDR3 spells CASSFAGTAEKLFF. CDR3 nucleotide sequence: TGTGCCAGCAGCTTCGCGGGGACAGCAGAAAAACTGTTTTTT.

A few counts support this clone. The junction departs from germline at one end; a sequencing error may be responsible. The V and J genes are TRBV7-9 and TRBJ1-4, with a possible D match to TRBD1 (5 bases). CDR1 SEHNR and CDR2 FQNEAQ come from the germline V gene (reference sequence). CDR3 length: 15 amino acids. The CDR3 is CASSLGGLPNEELFF. The CDR3 nucleotides read TGTGCCAGCAGCTTAGGGGGCCTCCCGAATGAAGAACTGTTTTTT.

The genes are TRBV5-1 and TRBJ1-4; D unclear. Germline assignment: CDR1 SGHRS and CDR2 YFSETQ. Trimming pared 4 bases from V and 7 bases from J, leaving 8 bases between. This CDR3 comprises 12 residues. The CDR3 DNA reads TGCGCCAGCAGCGCGGAGGGTGAAAAACTGTTTTTT. It yields the protein CASSAEGEKLFF. Full variable domain (rest looked up from reference TRBV5-1 and TRBJ1-4): KAGVTQTPRYLIKTRGQQVTLSCSPISGHRSVSWYQQTPGQGLQFLFEYFSETQRNKGNFPGRFSGRQFSNSRSEMNVSTLELGDSALYLCASSAEGEKLFFGSGTQLSVL.